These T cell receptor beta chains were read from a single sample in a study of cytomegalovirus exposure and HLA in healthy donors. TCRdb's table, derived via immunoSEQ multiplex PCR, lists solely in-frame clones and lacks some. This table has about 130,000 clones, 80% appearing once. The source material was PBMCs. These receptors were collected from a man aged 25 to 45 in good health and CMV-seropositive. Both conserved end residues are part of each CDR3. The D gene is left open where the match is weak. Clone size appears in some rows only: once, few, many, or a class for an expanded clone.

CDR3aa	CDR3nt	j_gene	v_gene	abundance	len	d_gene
CASSQFQGTRAFYEQYF	TGCGCCAGCAGCCAATTTCAAGGGACACGGGCTTTCTACGAGCAGTACTTC	TRBJ2-7	TRBV4-1	-	17	-
CASSVAGLAGPTGELFF	TGTGCCAGCAGCGTAGCCGGACTAGCGGGTCCCACCGGGGAGCTGTTTTTT	TRBJ2-2	TRBV9	-	17	TRBD2
CASSNPYGIYF	TGTGCCAGCAGTAATCCCTACGGCATATATTTT	TRBJ1-3	TRBV28	-	11	-
CASSGKGARSYEQYF	TGTGCCAGCAGTGGTAAGGGGGCACGCTCCTACGAGCAGTACTTC	TRBJ2-7	TRBV6-1	few	15	TRBD1
CASSEDPGGYGYTF	TGTGCCAGCAGTGAAGACCCAGGGGGCTATGGCTACACCTTC	TRBJ1-2	TRBV6-1	-	14	TRBD1
CASSPSVSGANVLTF	TGTGCCAGCTCACCATCGGTATCAGGGGCCAACGTCCTGACTTTC	TRBJ2-6	TRBV18	once	15	-
CASGTGGGPDEQYF	TGTGCCAGCGGGACGGGGGGGGGACCGGATGAGCAGTACTTC	TRBJ2-7	TRBV27	few	14	TRBD2
CASSLQAYEQYF	TGTGCCAGCAGCTTGCAGGCCTACGAGCAGTACTTC	TRBJ2-7	TRBV7-9	-	12	-
CASSPSGVGYGYTF	TGTGCCAGCAGTCCCTCGGGGGTGGGCTATGGCTACACCTTC	TRBJ1-2	TRBV28	-	14	-
CASSLSGGAGFGDTQYF	TGTGCCAGCAGTTTATCCGGGGGGGCCGGGTTTGGAGATACGCAGTATTTT	TRBJ2-3	TRBV27	-	17	TRBD2
CAISDPGESQPQHF	TGTGCCATCAGTGACCCAGGGGAAAGTCAGCCCCAGCATTTT	TRBJ1-5	TRBV10-3	few	14	-
CASSLVGAATNEKLFF	TGTGCCAGCAGCTTGGTTGGGGCCGCAACTAATGAAAAACTGTTTTTT	TRBJ1-4	TRBV5-6	-	16	-
CASRGQGNLGELFF	TGTGCCAGCAGAGGACAGGGAAACCTCGGGGAGCTGTTTTTT	TRBJ2-2	TRBV6-1	once	14	TRBD1